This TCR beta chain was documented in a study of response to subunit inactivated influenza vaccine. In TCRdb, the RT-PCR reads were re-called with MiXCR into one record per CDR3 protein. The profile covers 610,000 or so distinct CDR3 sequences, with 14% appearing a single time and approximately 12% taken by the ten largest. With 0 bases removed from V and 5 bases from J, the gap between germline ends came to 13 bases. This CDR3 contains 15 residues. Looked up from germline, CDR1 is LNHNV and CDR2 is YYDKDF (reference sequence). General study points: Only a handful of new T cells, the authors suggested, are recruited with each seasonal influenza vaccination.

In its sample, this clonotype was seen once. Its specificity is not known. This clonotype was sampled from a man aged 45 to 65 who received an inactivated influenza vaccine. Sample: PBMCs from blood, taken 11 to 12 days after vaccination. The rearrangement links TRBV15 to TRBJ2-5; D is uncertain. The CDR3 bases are TGTGCCACCAGCAGAGATGAGGTCAGGCGGGAGACCCAGTACTTC. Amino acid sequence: CATSRDEVRRETQYF.